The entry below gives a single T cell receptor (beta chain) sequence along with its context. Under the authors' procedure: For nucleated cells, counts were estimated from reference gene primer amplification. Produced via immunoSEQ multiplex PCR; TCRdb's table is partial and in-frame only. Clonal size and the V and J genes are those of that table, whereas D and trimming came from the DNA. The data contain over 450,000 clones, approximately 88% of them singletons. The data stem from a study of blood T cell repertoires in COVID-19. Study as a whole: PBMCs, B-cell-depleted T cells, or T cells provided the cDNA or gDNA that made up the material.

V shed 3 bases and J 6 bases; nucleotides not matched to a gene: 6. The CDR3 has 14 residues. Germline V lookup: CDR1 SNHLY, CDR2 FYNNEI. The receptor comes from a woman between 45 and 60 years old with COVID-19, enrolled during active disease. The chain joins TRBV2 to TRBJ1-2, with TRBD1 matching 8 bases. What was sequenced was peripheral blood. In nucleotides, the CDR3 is TGTGCCAGCAGTGACCTCCCGACAGGGGATGGCTACACCTTC. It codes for CASSDLPTGDGYTF.